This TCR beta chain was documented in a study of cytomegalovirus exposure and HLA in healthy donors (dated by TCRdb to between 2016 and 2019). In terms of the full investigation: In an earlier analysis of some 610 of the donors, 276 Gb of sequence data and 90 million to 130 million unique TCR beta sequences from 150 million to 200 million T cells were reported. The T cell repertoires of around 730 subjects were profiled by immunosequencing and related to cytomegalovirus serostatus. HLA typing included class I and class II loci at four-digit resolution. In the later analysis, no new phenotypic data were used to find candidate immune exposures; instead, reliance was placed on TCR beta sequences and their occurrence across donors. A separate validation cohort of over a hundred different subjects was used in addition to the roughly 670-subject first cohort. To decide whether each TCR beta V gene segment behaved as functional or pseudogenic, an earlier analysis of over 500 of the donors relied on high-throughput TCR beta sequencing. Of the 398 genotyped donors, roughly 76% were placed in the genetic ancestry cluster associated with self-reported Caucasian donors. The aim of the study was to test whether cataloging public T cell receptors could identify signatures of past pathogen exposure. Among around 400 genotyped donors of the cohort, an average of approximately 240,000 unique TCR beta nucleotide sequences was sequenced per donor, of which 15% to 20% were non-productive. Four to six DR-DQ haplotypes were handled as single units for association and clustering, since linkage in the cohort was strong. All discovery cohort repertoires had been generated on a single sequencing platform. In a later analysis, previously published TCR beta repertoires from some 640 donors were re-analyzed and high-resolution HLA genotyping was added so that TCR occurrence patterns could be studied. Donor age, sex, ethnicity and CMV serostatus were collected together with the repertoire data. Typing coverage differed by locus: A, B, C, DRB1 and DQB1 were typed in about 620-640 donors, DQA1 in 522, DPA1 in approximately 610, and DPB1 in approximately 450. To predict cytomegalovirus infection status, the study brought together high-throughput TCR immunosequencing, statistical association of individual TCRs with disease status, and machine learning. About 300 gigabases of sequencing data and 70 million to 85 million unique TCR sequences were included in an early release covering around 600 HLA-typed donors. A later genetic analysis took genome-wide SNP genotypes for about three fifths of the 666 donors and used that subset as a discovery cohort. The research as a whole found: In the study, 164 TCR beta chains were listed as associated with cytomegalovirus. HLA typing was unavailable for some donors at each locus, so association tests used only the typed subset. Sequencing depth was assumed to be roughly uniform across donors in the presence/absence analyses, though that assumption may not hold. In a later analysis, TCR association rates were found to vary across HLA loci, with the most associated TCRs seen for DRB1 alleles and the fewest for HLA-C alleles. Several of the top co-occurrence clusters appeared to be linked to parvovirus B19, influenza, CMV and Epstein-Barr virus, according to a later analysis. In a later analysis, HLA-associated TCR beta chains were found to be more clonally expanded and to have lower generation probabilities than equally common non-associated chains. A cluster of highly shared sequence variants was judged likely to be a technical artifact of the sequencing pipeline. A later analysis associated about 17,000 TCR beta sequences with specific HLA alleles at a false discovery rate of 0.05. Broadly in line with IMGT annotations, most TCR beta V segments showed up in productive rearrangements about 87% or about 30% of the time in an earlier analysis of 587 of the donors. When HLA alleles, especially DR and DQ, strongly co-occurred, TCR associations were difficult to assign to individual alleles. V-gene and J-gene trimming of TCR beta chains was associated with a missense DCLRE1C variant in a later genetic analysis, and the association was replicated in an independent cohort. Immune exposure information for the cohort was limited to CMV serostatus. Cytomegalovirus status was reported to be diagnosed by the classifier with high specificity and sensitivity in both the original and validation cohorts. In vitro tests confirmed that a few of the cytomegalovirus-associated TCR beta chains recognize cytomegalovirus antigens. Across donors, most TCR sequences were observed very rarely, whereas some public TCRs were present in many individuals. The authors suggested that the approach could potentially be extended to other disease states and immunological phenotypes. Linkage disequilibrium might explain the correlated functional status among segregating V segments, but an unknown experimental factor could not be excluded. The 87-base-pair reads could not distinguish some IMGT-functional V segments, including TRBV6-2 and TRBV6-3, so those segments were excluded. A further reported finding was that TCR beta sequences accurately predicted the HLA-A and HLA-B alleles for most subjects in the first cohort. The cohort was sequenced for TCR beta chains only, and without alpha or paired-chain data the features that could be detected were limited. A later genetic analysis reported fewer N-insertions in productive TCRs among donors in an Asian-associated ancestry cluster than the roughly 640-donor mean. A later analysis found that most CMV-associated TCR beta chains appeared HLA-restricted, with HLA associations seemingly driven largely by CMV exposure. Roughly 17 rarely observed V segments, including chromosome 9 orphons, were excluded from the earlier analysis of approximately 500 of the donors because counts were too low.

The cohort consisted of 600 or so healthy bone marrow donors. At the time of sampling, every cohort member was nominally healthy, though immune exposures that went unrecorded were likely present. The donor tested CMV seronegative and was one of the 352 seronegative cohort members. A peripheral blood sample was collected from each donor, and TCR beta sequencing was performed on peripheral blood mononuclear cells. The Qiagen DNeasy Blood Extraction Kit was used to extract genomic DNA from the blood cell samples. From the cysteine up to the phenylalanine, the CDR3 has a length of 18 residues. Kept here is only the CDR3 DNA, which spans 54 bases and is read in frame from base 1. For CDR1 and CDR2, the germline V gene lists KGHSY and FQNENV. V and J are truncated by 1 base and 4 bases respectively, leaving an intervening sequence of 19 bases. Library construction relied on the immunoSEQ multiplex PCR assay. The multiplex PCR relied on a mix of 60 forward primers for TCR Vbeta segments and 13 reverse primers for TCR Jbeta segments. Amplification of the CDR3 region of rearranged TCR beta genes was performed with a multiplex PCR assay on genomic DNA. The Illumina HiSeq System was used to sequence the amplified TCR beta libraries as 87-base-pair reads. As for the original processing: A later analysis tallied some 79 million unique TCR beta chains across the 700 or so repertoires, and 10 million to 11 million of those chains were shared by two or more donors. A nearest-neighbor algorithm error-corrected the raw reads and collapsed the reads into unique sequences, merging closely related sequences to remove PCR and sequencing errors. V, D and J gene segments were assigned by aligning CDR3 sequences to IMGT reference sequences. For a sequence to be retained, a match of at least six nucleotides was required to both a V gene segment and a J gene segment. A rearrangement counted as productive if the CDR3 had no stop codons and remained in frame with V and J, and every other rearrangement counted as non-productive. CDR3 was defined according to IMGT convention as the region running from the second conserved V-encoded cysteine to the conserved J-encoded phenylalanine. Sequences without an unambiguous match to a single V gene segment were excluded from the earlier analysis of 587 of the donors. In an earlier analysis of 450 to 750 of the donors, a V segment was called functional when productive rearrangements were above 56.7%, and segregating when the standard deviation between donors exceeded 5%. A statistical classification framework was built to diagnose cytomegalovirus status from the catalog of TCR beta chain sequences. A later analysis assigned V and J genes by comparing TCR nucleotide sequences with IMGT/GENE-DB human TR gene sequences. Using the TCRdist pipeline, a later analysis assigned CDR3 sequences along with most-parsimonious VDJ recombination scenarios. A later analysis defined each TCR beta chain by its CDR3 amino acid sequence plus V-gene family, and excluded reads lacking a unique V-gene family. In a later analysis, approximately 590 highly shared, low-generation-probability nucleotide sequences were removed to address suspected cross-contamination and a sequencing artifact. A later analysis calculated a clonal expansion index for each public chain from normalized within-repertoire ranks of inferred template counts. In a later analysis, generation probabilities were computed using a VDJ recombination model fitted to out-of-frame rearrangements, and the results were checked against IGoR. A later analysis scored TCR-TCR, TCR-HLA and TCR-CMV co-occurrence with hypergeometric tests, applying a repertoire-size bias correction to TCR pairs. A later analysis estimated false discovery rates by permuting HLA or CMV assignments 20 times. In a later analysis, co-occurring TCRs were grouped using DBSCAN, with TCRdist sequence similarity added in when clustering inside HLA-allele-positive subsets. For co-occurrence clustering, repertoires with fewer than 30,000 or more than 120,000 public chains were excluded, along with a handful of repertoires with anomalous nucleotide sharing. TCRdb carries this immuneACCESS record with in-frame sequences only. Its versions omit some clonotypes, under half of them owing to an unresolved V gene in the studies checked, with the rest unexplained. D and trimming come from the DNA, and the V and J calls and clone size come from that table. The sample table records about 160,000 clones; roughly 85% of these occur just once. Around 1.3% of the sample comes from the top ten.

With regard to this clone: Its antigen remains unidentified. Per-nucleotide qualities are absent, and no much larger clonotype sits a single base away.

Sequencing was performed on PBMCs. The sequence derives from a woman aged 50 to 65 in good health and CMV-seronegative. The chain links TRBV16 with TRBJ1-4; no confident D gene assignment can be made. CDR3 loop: CASSQYVEASNRNEKLFF. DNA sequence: TGTGCCAGCAGCCAATATGTGGAGGCGTCGAATCGTAATGAAAAACTGTTTTTT. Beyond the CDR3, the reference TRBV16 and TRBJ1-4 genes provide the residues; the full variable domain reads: GEEVAQTPKHLVRGEGQKAKLYCAPIKGHSYVFWYQQVLKNEFKFLISFQNENVFDETGMPKERFSAKCLPNSPCSLEIQATKLEDSAVYFCASSQYVEASNRNEKLFFGSGTQLSVL.